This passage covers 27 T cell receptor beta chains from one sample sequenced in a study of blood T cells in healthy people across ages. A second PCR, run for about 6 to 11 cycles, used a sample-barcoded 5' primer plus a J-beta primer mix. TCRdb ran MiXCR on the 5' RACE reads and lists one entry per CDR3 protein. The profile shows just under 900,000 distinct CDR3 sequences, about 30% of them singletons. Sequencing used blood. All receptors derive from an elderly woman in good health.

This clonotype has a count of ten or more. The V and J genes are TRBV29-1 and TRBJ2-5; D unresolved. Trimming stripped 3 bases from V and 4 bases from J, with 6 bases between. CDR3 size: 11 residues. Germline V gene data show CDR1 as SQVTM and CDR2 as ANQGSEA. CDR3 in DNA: TGCAGCGTTGAGAACGGAGAGACCCAGTACTTC. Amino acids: CSVENGETQYF.

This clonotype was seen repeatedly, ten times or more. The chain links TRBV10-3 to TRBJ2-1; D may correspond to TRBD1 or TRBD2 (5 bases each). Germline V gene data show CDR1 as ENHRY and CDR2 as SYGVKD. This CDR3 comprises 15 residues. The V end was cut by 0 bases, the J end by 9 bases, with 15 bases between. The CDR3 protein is CAISESWGIVLEQFF. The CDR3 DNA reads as TGTGCCATCAGTGAGTCTTGGGGGATTGTGCTTGAGCAGTTCTTC.

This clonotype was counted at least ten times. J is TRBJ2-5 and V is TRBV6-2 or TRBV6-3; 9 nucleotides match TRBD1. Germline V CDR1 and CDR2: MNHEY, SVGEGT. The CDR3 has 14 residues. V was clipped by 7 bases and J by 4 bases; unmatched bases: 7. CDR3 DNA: TGTGCCAGCAACCGAAACAGGGGGCGAGAGACCCAGTACTTC. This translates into CASNRNRGRETQYF.

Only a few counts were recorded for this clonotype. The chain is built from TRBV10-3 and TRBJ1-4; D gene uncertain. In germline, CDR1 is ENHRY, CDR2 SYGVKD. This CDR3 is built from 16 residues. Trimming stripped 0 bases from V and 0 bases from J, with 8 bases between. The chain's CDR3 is CAISESAHPTNEKLFF. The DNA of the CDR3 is TGTGCCATCAGTGAGTCTGCACACCCAACTAATGAAAAACTGTTTTTT.

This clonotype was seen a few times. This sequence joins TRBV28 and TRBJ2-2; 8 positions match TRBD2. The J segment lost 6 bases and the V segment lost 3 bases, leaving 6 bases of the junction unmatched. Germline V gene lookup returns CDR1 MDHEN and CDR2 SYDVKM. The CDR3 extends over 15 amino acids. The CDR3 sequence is CASSFLAGFSGELFF. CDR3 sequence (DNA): TGTGCCAGCAGTTTTTTAGCGGGGTTTTCCGGGGAGCTGTTTTTT. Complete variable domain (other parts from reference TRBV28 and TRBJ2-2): DVKVTQSSRYLVKRTGEKVFLECVQDMDHENMFWYRQDPGLGLRLIYFSYDVKMKEKGDIPEGYSVSREKKERFSLILESASTNQTSMYLCASSFLAGFSGELFFGEGSRLTVL.

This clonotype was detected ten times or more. In nucleotides, the CDR3 is TGTGCCAGCAGCCCGAATCGTGGCGGGGGCTCCTACAATGAGCAGTTCTTC. Its translation: CASSPNRGGGSYNEQFF. This chain connects TRBV6-1 to TRBJ2-1; 7 bases fit TRBD2. V lost 6 bases to trimming and J lost 0 bases; unmatched junction nucleotides: 11. CDR1 and CDR2 (germline): MNHNS, SASEGT. The CDR3 runs to 17 residues.

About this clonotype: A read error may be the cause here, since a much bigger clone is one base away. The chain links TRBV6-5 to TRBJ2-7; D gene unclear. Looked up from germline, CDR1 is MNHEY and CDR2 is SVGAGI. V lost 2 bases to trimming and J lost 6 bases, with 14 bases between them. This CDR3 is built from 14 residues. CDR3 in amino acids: CASSYGQRTCEQYF. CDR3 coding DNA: TGTGCCAGCAGTTACGGTCAGCGAACCTGCGAGCAGTACTTC.

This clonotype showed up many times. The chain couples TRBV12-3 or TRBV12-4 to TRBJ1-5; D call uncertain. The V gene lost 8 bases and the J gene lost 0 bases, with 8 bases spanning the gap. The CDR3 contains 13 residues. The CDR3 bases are TGTGCCAGCTCACCAAATAGCAATCAGCCCCAGCATTTT. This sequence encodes CASSPNSNQPQHF.

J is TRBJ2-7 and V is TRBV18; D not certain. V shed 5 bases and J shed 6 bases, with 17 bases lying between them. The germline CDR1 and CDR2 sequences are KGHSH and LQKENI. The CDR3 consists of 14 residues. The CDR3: CASSAIGLSLEQYF. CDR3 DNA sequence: TGTGCCAGCTCAGCAATAGGGTTGAGCCTCGAGCAGTACTTC.

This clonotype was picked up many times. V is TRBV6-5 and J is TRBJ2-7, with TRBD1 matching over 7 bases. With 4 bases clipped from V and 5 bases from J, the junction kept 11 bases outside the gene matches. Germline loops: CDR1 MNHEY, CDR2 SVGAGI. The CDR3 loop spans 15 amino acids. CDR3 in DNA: TGTGCCAGCAGTTCAACAATAGGACAGGCCCACGAGCAGTACTTC. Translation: CASSSTIGQAHEQYF.

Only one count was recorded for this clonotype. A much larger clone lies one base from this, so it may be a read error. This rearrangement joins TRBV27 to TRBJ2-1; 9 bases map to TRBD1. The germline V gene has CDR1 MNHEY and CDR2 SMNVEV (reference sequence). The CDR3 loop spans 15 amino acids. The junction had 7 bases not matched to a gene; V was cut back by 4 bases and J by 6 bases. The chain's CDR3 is CASSSDRGASNEQFF. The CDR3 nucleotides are TGTGCCAGCAGTTCTGACAGGGGGGCTAGCAATGAGCAGTTCTTC.

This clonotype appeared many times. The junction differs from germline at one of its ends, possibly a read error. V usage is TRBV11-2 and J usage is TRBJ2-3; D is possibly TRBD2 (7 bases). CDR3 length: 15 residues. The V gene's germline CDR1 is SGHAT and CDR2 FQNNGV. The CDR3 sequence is CASSPFSGGTDTQYF. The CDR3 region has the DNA TGTGCCAGCAGCCCCTTTTCGGGGGGCACGGATACGCAGTATTTT.

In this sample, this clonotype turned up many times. The CDR3 sequence is CASVRGHPGDTQYF. The CDR3 DNA reads TGCGCCAGCGTCCGGGGCCATCCGGGAGATACGCAGTATTTT. V and J are TRBV10-2 and TRBJ2-3, with D tentatively TRBD1 or TRBD2 (5 bases each). V was trimmed by 8 bases and J by 5 bases, leaving 17 bases between them. The CDR3 is made up of 14 amino acids. The germline gives CDR1 WSHSY, CDR2 SAAADI.

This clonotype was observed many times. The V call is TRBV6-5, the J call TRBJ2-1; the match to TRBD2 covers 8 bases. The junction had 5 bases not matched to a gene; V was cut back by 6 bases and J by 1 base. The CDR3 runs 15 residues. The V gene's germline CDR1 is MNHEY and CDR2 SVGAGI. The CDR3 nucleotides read TGTGCCAGCAGCCGCGGGGGGCAGTCCTACAATGAGCAGTTCTTC. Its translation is CASSRGGQSYNEQFF.

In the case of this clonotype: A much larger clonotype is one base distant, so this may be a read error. The chain's CDR3 is CANRISGQGFGANVLTF. As DNA, the CDR3 is TGTGCCAACAGAATCTCGGGACAGGGGTTTGGGGCCAACGTCCTGACTTTC. J is TRBJ2-6 and V is TRBV6-2 or TRBV6-3, with 10 positions matching TRBD1. Germline V gene lookup returns CDR1 MNHEY and CDR2 SVGEGT. V shed 10 bases, J shed 3 bases, and the junction held 12 bases outside the gene matches. The CDR3 is 17 residues long.

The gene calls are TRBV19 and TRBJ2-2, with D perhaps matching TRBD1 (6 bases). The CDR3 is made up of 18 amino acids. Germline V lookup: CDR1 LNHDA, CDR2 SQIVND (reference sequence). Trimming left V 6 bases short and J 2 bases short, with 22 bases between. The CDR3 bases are TGTGCCAGTAGCCCTTTAGCTCTCGGGACACCCAACACCGGGGAGCTGTTTTTT. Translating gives CASSPLALGTPNTGELFF.

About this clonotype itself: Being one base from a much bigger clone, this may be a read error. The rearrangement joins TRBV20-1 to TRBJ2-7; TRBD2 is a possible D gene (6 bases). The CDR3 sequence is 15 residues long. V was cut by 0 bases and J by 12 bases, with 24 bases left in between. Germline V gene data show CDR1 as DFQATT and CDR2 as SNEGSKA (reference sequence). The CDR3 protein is CSARDPIPQRETLYF. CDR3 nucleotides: TGCAGTGCTAGAGACCCGATCCCACAACGGGAGACCCTGTACTTC.

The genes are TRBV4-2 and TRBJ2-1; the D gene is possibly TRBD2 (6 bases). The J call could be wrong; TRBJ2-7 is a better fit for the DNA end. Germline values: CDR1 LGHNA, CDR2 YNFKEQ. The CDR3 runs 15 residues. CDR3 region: CASSQGGANHNEQYF. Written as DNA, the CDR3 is TGTGCCAGCAGCCAAGGCGGGGCAAACCACAATGAGCAGTACTTC.

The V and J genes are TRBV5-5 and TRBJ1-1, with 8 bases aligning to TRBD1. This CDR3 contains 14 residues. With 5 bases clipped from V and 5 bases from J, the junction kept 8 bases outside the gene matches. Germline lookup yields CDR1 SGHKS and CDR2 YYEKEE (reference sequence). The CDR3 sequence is CASRTDRVGTEAFF. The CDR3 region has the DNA TGTGCCAGCAGGACGGACAGGGTTGGTACTGAAGCTTTCTTT.

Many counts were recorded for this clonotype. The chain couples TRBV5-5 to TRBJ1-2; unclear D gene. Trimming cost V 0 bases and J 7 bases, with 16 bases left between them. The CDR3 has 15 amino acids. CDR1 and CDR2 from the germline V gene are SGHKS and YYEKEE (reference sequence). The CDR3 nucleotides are TGTGCCAGCAGCTTGGCTGTGGAATCCGGCAGTGGCTACACCTTC. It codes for CASSLAVESGSGYTF.

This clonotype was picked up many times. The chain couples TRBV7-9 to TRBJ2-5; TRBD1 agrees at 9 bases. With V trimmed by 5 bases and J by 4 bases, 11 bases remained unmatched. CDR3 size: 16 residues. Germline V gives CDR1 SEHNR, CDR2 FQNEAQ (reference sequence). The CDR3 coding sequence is TGTGCCAGCAGCCTAGAGGGACAGGGTCCCCGAGAGACCCAGTACTTC. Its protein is CASSLEGQGPRETQYF. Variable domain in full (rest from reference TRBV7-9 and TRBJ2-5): DTGVSQNPRHKITKRGQNVTFRCDPISEHNRLYWYRQTLGQGPEFLTYFQNEAQLEKSRLLSDRFSAERPKGSFSTLEIQRTEQGDSAMYLCASSLEGQGPRETQYFGPGTRLLVL.

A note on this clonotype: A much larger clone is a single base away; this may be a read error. CDR3 sequence: CASSLVGGGVWYF. CDR3 in DNA: TGTGCCAGCAGCTTAGTTGGGGGCGGGGTTTGGTACTTC. The genes are TRBV7-2 and TRBJ2-4; D is perhaps TRBD1 or TRBD2 (6 bases each). CDR3 length equals 13 residues. The V end was cut by 1 base, the J end by 15 bases, with 16 bases between. Germline V lookup: CDR1 SGHTA, CDR2 FQGNSA.

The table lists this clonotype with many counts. CDR3 nucleotide sequence: TGTGCCAGCTCACCACAAGGGGAAAATCAGCCCCAGCATTTT. The encoded protein is CASSPQGENQPQHF. The chain has TRBV18 and TRBJ1-5; the D gene is possibly TRBD1 (5 bases). This CDR3 comprises 14 residues. CDR1 KGHSH and CDR2 LQKENI come from the germline V gene. Between the trimmed V and J ends, which lost 1 base and 4 bases, there was a span of 8 bases.

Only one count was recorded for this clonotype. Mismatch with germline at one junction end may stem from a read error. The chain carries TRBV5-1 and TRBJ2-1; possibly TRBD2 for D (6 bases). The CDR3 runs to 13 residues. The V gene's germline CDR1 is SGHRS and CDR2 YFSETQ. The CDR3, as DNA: TGCGCCAGCAGCTTGGATCGGGGGAATGGGCAGTTCTTC. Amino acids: CASSLDRGNGQFF.

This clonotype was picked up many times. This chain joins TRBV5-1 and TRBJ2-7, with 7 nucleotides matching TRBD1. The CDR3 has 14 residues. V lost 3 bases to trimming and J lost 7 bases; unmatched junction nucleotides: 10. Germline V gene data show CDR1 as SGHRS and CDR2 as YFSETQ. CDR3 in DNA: TGCGCCAGCAGCTCCGGGACAGCCTACAATGAGCAGTACTTC. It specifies CASSSGTAYNEQYF.

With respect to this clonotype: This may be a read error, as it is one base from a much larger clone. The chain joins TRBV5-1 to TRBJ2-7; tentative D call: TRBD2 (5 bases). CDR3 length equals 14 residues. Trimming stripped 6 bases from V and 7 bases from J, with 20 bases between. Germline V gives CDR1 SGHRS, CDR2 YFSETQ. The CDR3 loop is CASTRGQDYNEQYF. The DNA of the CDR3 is TGCGCCAGCACCCGAGGGCAGGATTACAATGAGCAGTACTTC.

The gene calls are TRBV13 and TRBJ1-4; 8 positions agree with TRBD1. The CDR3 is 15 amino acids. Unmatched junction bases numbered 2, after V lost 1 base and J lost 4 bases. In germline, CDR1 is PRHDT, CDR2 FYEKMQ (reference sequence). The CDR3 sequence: CASSLAGGNNEKLFF. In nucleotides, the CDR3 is TGTGCCAGCAGCTTAGCAGGGGGCAATAATGAAAAACTGTTTTTT.